The next 18 T cell receptor beta chains were all read from a single sample in a study of blood T cell repertoires in COVID-19. Profiling relied on immunoSEQ multiplex PCR, and the TCRdb table lists in-frame clones only, not all of them. The sample carries some 150,000 clones, around nine tenths recorded once. The specimen was peripheral blood. The receptors here all came from a woman in her forties or fifties with active or convalescent COVID-19.

The gene calls are TRBV6-4 and TRBJ2-2; 10 nucleotides line up with TRBD2. The CDR3 runs to 14 residues. Losses at the gene ends were 6 bases for V and 5 bases for J; bases not matched to a gene: 3. Germline V CDR1 and CDR2: MRHNA, SNTAGT. The CDR3, as DNA: TGTGCCAGCAGCACTAGCGGGACAACCGGGGAGCTGTTTTTT. It codes for CASSTSGTTGELFF.

The chain links TRBV19 to TRBJ2-3; 9 bases align to TRBD1. The germline gives CDR1 LNHDA, CDR2 SQIVND (reference sequence). V lost 4 bases and J lost 3; bases outside the gene matches: 11. This CDR3 has 17 residues. This CDR3 reads CASSTTPGTGNTDTQYF. The CDR3 DNA reads TGTGCCAGTAGTACAACTCCCGGGACAGGGAATACAGATACGCAGTATTTT.

The rearrangement links TRBV5-1 to TRBJ2-7; 7 nucleotides align to TRBD2. With 5 bases clipped from V and 3 bases from J, the junction kept 5 bases outside the gene matches. Germline V gene data show CDR1 as SGHRS and CDR2 as YFSETQ. The CDR3 is made up of 13 amino acids. In DNA, the CDR3 is TGCGCCAGCAGTTCGCGGGAGCACTACGAGCAGTACTTC. Its protein product is CASSSREHYEQYF. Combining the CDR3 with reference TRBV5-1 and TRBJ2-7 gives the whole variable domain KAGVTQTPRYLIKTRGQQVTLSCSPISGHRSVSWYQQTPGQGLQFLFEYFSETQRNKGNFPGRFSGRQFSNSRSEMNVSTLELGDSALYLCASSSREHYEQYFGPGTRLTVT.

The genes are TRBV6-1 and TRBJ1-6; no definite D call. The CDR3 length is 13 residues. Trimming removed 3 bases at V and 3 bases at J, with 3 bases between. The germline gives CDR1 MNHNS, CDR2 SASEGT. The CDR3 coding sequence is TGTGCCAGCAGTGACAGCTATAATTCACCCCTCCACTTT. Its protein is CASSDSYNSPLHF.

The gene calls are TRBV11-2 and TRBJ2-1, with 10 positions matching TRBD2. J was trimmed by 6 bases and V by 1 base; bases with no gene match: 6. Per germline, CDR1 SGHAT and CDR2 FQNNGV. The CDR3 is 16 residues long. The CDR3 DNA reads TGTGCCAGCAGCTTAGGGGGACTAGCGCCTCTCAATGAGCAGTTCTTC. Amino acids: CASSLGGLAPLNEQFF.

The chain uses TRBV9 and TRBJ1-1, with a tentative D call TRBD1 (5 bases). The CDR3 spans 13 residues. Germline V gene sequence: CDR1 SGDLS, CDR2 YYNGEE. V was cut by 0 bases and J by 7 bases, with 10 bases left in between. CDR3 in amino acids: CASSVEGRGEAFF. The CDR3 region has the DNA TGTGCCAGCAGCGTAGAGGGGAGGGGTGAAGCTTTCTTT.

V is TRBV18 and J is TRBJ2-3; no firm D call. Germline V gene data show CDR1 as KGHSH and CDR2 as LQKENI. The CDR3 sequence is 13 residues long. Trimming left V 1 base short and J 3 bases short, with 5 bases between. The CDR3 reads CASSPLRTDTQYF. The CDR3, as DNA: TGTGCCAGCTCACCACTTAGAACAGATACGCAGTATTTT.

The chain has TRBV24-1 and TRBJ2-1, with 14 bases lining up with TRBD2. The CDR3 is made up of 16 amino acids. Germline CDR1 KGHDR, CDR2 SFDVKD. V lost 2 bases and J lost 8; bases outside the gene matches: 4. The CDR3 region has the DNA TGTGCCACCAGTGATTCGACTAGCGGGAGGGCATATGAGCAGTTCTTC. Amino acid sequence: CATSDSTSGRAYEQFF.

V is TRBV2 and J is TRBJ2-3; 7 bases map to TRBD1. This CDR3 is 17 amino acids long. CDR1 SNHLY and CDR2 FYNNEI come from the germline V gene. V shed 3 bases and J 2 bases; nucleotides not matched to a gene: 11. DNA of the CDR3: TGTGCCAGCAGTGAGAACCTCGACAGGGCGTACACAGATACGCAGTATTTT. This encodes CASSENLDRAYTDTQYF.

The chain links TRBV24-1 to TRBJ2-7, with 9 bases fitting TRBD1. Germline values: CDR1 KGHDR, CDR2 SFDVKD. V shed 5 bases and J 3 bases; nucleotides not matched to a gene: 4. The CDR3 has 14 amino acids. Here the CDR3 reads CATSASDRGYEQYF. The CDR3 DNA reads as TGTGCCACCAGTGCCTCGGACAGGGGCTACGAGCAGTACTTC.

The rearrangement links TRBV11-1 to TRBJ2-7; a possible D gene is TRBD2 (5 bases). The V gene's germline CDR1 is SGHAT and CDR2 FQDESV (reference sequence). The CDR3 consists of 15 residues. V lost 2 bases, J lost 1 base, and 12 bases lay in between. This CDR3 is CASSLLASASYEQYF. CDR3 in DNA: TGTGCCAGCAGCTTATTAGCGAGCGCATCCTACGAGCAGTACTTC.

This clone has only a few counts. The chain has TRBV7-8 and TRBJ1-4, with D possibly TRBD1 on 5 matching bases. The CDR3 loop spans 17 amino acids. Germline CDR1 is SGHVS and CDR2 is FQNEAQ. V lost 4 bases and J 5 bases, leaving 20 bases between the germline ends. CDR3 nucleotides: TGTGCCAGCAGCTCCCGTTTCCGACAGACCTCCAATGAAAAACTGTTTTTT. It encodes CASSSRFRQTSNEKLFF.

The chain recombines TRBV18 with TRBJ1-2; tentatively, D is TRBD1 (6 bases). V dropped 2 bases and J dropped 10 bases, with 23 bases sitting between them. Per germline, CDR1 KGHSH and CDR2 LQKENI. This CDR3 comprises 16 residues. DNA of the CDR3: TGTGCCAGCTCACCATCTCGAGCAGGGGCTCCGACTCACTACACCTTC. Residues: CASSPSRAGAPTHYTF.

This chain connects TRBV7-2 to TRBJ2-3; maybe TRBD2 (5 bases). CDR1 SGHTA and CDR2 FQGNSA come from the germline V gene. V lost 5 bases and J 4 bases, leaving 16 bases between the germline ends. The CDR3 spans 15 residues. CDR3 nucleotides: TGTGCCAGCAGCCGGCGCGGGCCCGGCCCAGATACGCAGTATTTT. Its translation: CASSRRGPGPDTQYF. Drawing the rest from reference TRBV7-2 and TRBJ2-3, the complete variable domain is GAGVSQSPSNKVTEKGKDVELRCDPISGHTALYWYRQSLGQGLEFLIYFQGNSAPDKSGLPSDRFSAERTGGSVSTLTIQRTQQEDSAVYLCASSRRGPGPDTQYFGPGTRLTVL.

V usage is TRBV28 and J usage is TRBJ1-6; D not resolved. CDR3 length: 13 amino acids. Trimming shortened V by 5 bases and J by 15 bases, and 17 bases separated the two germline ends. Germline V gives CDR1 MDHEN, CDR2 SYDVKM. The CDR3 DNA follows: TGTGCCAGCAGTCCCGGCAGGTCGGGGAACCTCCACTTT. This codes for CASSPGRSGNLHF.

The chain links TRBV28 to TRBJ1-4, with 9 bases identical to TRBD1. The germline CDR1 and CDR2 sequences are MDHEN and SYDVKM. The trim removed 4 bases at V and 8 bases at J, leaving 8 bases unmatched. The CDR3 is 15 residues long. This CDR3 reads CASSSLGQGIEKLFF. CDR3 DNA: TGTGCCAGCAGTTCATTGGGACAGGGTATCGAAAAACTGTTTTTT.

Concerning this clone itself: Other nucleotide sequences in the sample specify the same CDR3. V usage is TRBV27 and J usage is TRBJ2-5, with 9 bases that match TRBD1. Germline loops: CDR1 MNHEY, CDR2 SMNVEV (reference sequence). The CDR3 length is 16 residues. J lost 2 bases, V lost 5 bases, and 9 bases had no gene match. The CDR3, as DNA: TGTGCCAGCAGTCCCCTGGACAGGGGCCCTCAAGAGACCCAGTACTTC. This translates into CASSPLDRGPQETQYF.

The gene calls are TRBV27 and TRBJ1-6; no definite D call. Germline assignment: CDR1 MNHEY and CDR2 SMNVEV (reference sequence). V was trimmed by 10 bases and J by 14 bases, leaving 15 bases between them. There are 11 residues in the CDR3. This CDR3 is CATSDGRALHF. The CDR3 nucleotides are TGTGCCACCTCAGACGGGAGGGCCCTCCACTTT.